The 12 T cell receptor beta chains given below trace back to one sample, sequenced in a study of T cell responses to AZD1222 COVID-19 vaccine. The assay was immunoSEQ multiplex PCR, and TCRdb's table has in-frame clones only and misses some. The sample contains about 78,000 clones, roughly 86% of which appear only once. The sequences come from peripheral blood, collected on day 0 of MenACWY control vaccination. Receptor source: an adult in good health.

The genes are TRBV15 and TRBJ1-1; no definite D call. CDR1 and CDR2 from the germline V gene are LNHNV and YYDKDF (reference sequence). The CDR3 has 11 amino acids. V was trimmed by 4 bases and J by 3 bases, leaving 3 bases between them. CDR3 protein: CATSTYTEAFF. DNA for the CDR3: TGTGCCACCAGCACTTACACTGAAGCTTTCTTT.

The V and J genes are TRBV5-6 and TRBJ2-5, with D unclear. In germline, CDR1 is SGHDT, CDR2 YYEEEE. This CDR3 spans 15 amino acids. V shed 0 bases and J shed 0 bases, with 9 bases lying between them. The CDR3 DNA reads TGTGCCAGCAGCTTGGTTACATCTGACCAAGAGACCCAGTACTTC. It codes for CASSLVTSDQETQYF.

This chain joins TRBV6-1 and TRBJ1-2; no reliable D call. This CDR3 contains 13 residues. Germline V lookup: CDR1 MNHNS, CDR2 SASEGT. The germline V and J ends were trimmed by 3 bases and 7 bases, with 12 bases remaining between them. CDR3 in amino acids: CASSELTGTGYTF. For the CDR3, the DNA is TGTGCCAGCAGTGAGTTAACGGGTACTGGCTACACCTTC.

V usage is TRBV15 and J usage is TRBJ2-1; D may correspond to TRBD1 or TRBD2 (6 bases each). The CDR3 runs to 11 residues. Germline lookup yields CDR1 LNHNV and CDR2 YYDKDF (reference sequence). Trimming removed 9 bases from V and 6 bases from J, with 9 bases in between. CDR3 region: CATGGLNEQFF. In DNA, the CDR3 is TGTGCCACGGGGGGCCTCAATGAGCAGTTCTTC.

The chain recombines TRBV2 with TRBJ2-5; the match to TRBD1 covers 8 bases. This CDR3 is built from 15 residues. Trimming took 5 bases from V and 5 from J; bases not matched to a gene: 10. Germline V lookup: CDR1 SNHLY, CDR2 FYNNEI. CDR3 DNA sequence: TGTGCCAGCAGTCTCGGGACAGGCAGGGCGGAGACCCAGTACTTC. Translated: CASSLGTGRAETQYF.

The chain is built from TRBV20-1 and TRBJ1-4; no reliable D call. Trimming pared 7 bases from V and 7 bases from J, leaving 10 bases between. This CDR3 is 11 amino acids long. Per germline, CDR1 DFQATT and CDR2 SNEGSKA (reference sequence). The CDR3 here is CSVGSSEKLFF. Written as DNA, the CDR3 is TGCAGTGTGGGGAGTAGTGAAAAACTGTTTTTT.

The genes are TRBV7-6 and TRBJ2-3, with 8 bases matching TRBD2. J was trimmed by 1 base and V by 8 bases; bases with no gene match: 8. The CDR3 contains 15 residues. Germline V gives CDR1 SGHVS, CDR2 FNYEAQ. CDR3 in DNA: TGTGCCAGCCAGGGGACTAGTCTTGGCACAGATACGCAGTATTTT. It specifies CASQGTSLGTDTQYF.

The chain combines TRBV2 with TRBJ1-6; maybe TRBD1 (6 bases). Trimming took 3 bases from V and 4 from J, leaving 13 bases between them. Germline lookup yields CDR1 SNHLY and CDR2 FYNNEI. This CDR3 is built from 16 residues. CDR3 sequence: CASSEIGGPYNSPLHF. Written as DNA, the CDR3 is TGTGCCAGCAGTGAGATTGGGGGCCCTTATAATTCACCCCTCCACTTT.

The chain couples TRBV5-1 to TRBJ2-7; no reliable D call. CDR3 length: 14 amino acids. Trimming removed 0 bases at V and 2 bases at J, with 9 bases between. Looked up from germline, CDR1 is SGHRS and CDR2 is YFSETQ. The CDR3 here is CASSLVQDPYEQYF. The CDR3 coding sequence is TGCGCCAGCAGCTTGGTTCAGGACCCCTACGAGCAGTACTTC.

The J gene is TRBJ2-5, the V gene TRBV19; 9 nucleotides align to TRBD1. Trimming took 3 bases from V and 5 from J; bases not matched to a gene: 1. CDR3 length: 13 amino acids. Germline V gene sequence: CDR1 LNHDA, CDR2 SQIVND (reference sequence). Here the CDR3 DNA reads TGTGCCAGTAGTATCGGACAGGGGGAGACCCAGTACTTC. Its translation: CASSIGQGETQYF.

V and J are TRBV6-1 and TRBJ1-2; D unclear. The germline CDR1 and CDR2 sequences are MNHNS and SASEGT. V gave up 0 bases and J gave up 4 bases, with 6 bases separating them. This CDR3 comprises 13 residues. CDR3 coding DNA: TGTGCCAGCAGTGAAGCGGAGCCCTATGGCTACACCTTC. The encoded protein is CASSEAEPYGYTF.

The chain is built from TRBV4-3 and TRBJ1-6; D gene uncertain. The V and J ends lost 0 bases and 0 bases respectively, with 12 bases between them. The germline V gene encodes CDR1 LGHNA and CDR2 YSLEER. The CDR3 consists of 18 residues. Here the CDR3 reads CASSQEEGASSYNSPLHF. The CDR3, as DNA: TGCGCCAGCAGCCAAGAGGAGGGTGCGAGCTCCTATAATTCACCCCTCCACTTT.